This record covers a single TCR beta chain. The antigen remains undetermined. The sample belongs to a study of T cells in Graves' hyperthyroidism and ophthalmopathy. Turning to the study itself: The initial diagnosis was the point when peripheral blood was collected, ahead of any treatment.

General observations from the study: Among thyroid clonotypes expanded above 0.001, most also appeared in blood. A 13 V-J signature model discriminated ophthalmopathy versus stable hyperthyroidism.

From RNA transcripts, TCR beta CDR3 regions were amplified. An initial round of RT-PCR targeting the TCR CDR3 relied on the HTBI primer set. MiXCR, applied by TCRdb to the multiplex PCR reads, yields one record per CDR3 protein. The data hold 490,000 or so distinct CDR3 sequences, with about 20% observed a single time. Researchers barred patients who had uncontrolled infection, other autoimmune disease, pregnancy or lactation. The sequenced material came from blood. The sequence came from a man aged 35 to 55 with Graves' ophthalmopathy.

The chain's CDR3 is CSANPPPGQGTYNEQFF. CDR3 DNA sequence: TGCAGTGCTAATCCGCCTCCGGGACAGGGTACCTACAATGAGCAGTTCTTC. The chain links TRBV20-1 to TRBJ2-1; TRBD1 agrees at 9 bases. V trimming: 4 bases; J trimming: 2 bases; junction bases outside the gene matches: 12. This CDR3 is built from 17 residues. CDR1 DFQATT and CDR2 SNEGSKA come from the germline V gene (reference sequence).